The TCR beta chain under discussion was sequenced for a study of blood T cells in healthy people across ages. The CDR3 has 14 amino acids. CDR1 and CDR2 from the germline V gene are SGDLS and YYNGEE. Through a sample-barcoded 5' primer and a J-beta primer mix, a second PCR was run for about 6 to 11 cycles. MiXCR was run by TCRdb on the 5' RACE reads, yielding one entry per CDR3 protein. The sample has 1.5 million to 2 million distinct CDR3 sequences; 28% are singletons. Material: blood. The chain carries TRBV9 and TRBJ2-4; a weak D match, TRBD2 (5 bases). The DNA end lines up better with TRBJ2-5; the J call may be wrong. The clonotype comes from a woman between 25 and 40 years old in good health. In DNA form, the CDR3 reads TGTGCCAGCAGCGCAAATGCGGGCCAAGAGACCCAGTACTTC. Protein product: CASSANAGQETQYF.